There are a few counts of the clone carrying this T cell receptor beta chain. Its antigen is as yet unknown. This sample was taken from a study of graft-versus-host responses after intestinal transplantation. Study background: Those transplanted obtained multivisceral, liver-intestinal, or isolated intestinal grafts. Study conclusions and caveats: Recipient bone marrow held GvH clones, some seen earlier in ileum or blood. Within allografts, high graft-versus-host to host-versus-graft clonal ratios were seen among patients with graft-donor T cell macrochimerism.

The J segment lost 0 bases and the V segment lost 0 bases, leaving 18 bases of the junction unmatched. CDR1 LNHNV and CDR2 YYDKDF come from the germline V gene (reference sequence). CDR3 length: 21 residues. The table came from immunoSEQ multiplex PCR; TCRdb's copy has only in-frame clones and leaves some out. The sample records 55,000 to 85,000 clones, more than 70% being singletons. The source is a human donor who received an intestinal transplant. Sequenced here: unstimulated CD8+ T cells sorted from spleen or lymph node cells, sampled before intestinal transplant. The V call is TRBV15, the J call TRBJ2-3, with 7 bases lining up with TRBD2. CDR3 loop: CATSRDRVWLAARSSTDTQYF. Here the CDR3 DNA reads TGTGCCACCAGCAGAGATCGCGTTTGGCTAGCGGCTAGAAGTAGCACAGATACGCAGTATTTT.